This passage covers 29 T cell receptor beta chains from one sample sequenced in a study of T cell changes during pregnancy in multiple sclerosis. Sequencing used immunoSEQ multiplex PCR; TCRdb keeps in-frame clones, though not all of them. Of approximately 32,000 clones in the sample, about 92% are singletons; the top ten hold around 0.43%. The sequencing used CD4+ T cells from peripheral blood mononuclear cells, collected in the second trimester of pregnancy. Receptor source: a female donor with multiple sclerosis, enrolled in a pregnancy study.

This chain uses TRBV27 with TRBJ1-1; TRBD1 aligns across 11 bases. The CDR3 has 16 amino acids. CDR1 and CDR2 (germline): MNHEY, SMNVEV (reference sequence). After removal of 8 bases from V and 7 bases from J, the junction contained 15 bases not matched to a gene. The CDR3 coding sequence is TGTGCCAGCGGACGGACAGGGGGCGCCTTGGGTTTTGAAGCTTTCTTT. Its translation is CASGRTGGALGFEAFF.

The V and J genes are TRBV29-1 and TRBJ2-1; D is unclear. Deletions cut 3 bases from V and 4 bases from J, with 4 bases between. Germline CDR1 reads SQVTM; CDR2 reads ANQGSEA. The CDR3 extends over 11 amino acids. In nucleotides, the CDR3 is TGCAGCGTTGATCCGTACAATGAGCAGTTCTTC. This encodes CSVDPYNEQFF.

The V call is TRBV2, the J call TRBJ1-5, with TRBD1 identical over 11 bases. Germline CDR1 reads SNHLY; CDR2 reads FYNNEI. J gave up 11 bases and V 0 bases, and 6 bases lay outside the gene matches. The CDR3 covers 15 residues. CDR3 coding DNA: TGTGCCAGCAGTGAAGCCAGGACAGGGGGCTCATCCCAGCATTTT. Translation gives CASSEARTGGSSQHF. The variable domain in full, with the rest retrieved from reference TRBV2 and TRBJ1-5, is EPEVTQTPSHQVTQMGQEVILRCVPISNHLYFYWYRQILGQKVEFLVSFYNNEISEKSEIFDDQFSVERPDGSNFTLKIRSTKLEDSAMYFCASSEARTGGSSQHFGDGTRLSIL.

V gene TRBV6-6 combines with J gene TRBJ2-7, with a possible D match to TRBD2 (6 bases). Germline assignment: CDR1 MNHNY and CDR2 SVGAGI (reference sequence). V shed 6 bases and J shed 0 bases, with 15 bases lying between them. The CDR3 spans 15 residues. CDR3: CASSSGTLVSYEQYF. The CDR3 bases are TGTGCCAGCAGCTCCGGGACTCTAGTCTCCTACGAGCAGTACTTC.

The rearrangement links TRBV4-1 to TRBJ2-7; D possibly corresponds to TRBD1 (5 bases). Germline-derived CDR1 and CDR2 are MGHRA and YSYEKL. There are 15 residues in the CDR3. Trimming stripped 0 bases from V and 3 bases from J, with 12 bases between. The CDR3 DNA reads as TGCGCCAGCAGCCAAGATCGGGCAGGGCACTACGAGCAGTACTTC. This gives the protein CASSQDRAGHYEQYF.

CDR3 sequence (DNA): TGTGCCAGCGGGTTAGCGGGAGAAAGGGCCGGGGAGCTGTTTTTT. The encoded protein is CASGLAGERAGELFF. V and J are TRBV9 and TRBJ2-2; 9 bases map to TRBD2. In germline, CDR1 is SGDLS, CDR2 YYNGEE. The CDR3 covers 15 residues. V lost 7 bases, J lost 6 bases, and 10 bases stayed unmatched.

The chain carries TRBV6-1 and TRBJ2-5; 9 bases map to TRBD1. Trimming took 7 bases from V and 5 from J; bases not matched to a gene: 8. Germline V lookup: CDR1 MNHNS, CDR2 SASEGT. The length of the CDR3 is 14 residues. DNA of the CDR3: TGTGCCAGCAAGGTCGACAGGGGGATGGAGACCCAGTACTTC. Its translation is CASKVDRGMETQYF.

The chain links TRBV27 to TRBJ2-2; the D is unclear. In germline, CDR1 is MNHEY, CDR2 SMNVEV (reference sequence). The CDR3 has 14 amino acids. Trimming stripped 4 bases from V and 8 bases from J, with 14 bases between. The CDR3 sequence: CASSSSHRLGELFF. In nucleotides, the CDR3 is TGTGCCAGCAGTTCCTCCCACCGACTGGGGGAGCTGTTTTTT.

V usage is TRBV5-4 and J usage is TRBJ2-4; the D gene is possibly TRBD1 (6 bases). This CDR3 has 13 residues. Trimming left V 4 bases short and J 1 base short, with 6 bases between. Looked up from germline, CDR1 is SGHNT and CDR2 is YYREEE (reference sequence). CDR3 region: CASSQGAKNIQYF. CDR3 in DNA: TGTGCCAGCAGCCAGGGGGCCAAAAACATTCAGTACTTC.

Here the CDR3 reads CASSFGLARETQYF. The DNA for the CDR3 is TGTGCCAGCAGCTTCGGACTAGCGAGGGAGACCCAGTACTTC. The chain is built from TRBV7-9 and TRBJ2-5; the match to TRBD2 covers 9 bases. This CDR3 comprises 14 residues. With V trimmed by 3 bases and J by 5 bases, 4 bases remained unmatched. The germline gives CDR1 SEHNR, CDR2 FQNEAQ (reference sequence).

The chain combines TRBV7-9 with TRBJ2-5; TRBD2 agrees at 10 bases. The CDR3 runs 19 residues. The ends lost 0 bases at V and 5 bases at J; junction bases unmatched: 15. Germline V gene sequence: CDR1 SEHNR, CDR2 FQNEAQ (reference sequence). The CDR3 DNA reads TGTGCCAGCAGCTTAGCGGGGCTAGCGGGGGCCCTTTTGTCTGAGACCCAGTACTTC. This gives the protein CASSLAGLAGALLSETQYF.

The chain joins TRBV7-9 to TRBJ2-7; tentative D call: TRBD1 (6 bases). Germline CDR1 is SEHNR and CDR2 is FQNEAQ (reference sequence). This CDR3 contains 14 residues. V dropped 2 bases and J dropped 0 bases, with 8 bases sitting between them. CDR3: CASSLRQASYEQYF. DNA of the CDR3: TGTGCCAGCAGCTTAAGACAGGCCTCCTACGAGCAGTACTTC.

This clone was observed once. This chain connects TRBV10-3 to TRBJ1-5; 9 nucleotides align to TRBD1. Trimming removed 5 bases from V and 0 bases from J; junction bases left unmatched: 8. The CDR3 runs 17 residues. Germline V lookup: CDR1 ENHRY, CDR2 SYGVKD. CDR3 sequence (DNA): TGTGCCATCAGTCCGGGACAGGGAAGATTTAGCAATCAGCCCCAGCATTTT. Translation gives CAISPGQGRFSNQPQHF.

The V and J genes are TRBV6-5 and TRBJ2-2; D remains ambiguous. The V gene's germline CDR1 is MNHEY and CDR2 SVGAGI. The CDR3 spans 15 residues. The V end was cut by 0 bases, the J end by 0 bases, with 5 bases between. CDR3: CASSYSYSNTGELFF. The DNA of the CDR3 is TGTGCCAGCAGTTACTCTTATTCGAACACCGGGGAGCTGTTTTTT.

The chain couples TRBV29-1 to TRBJ2-7; the match to TRBD1 covers 9 bases. The germline V gene encodes CDR1 SQVTM and CDR2 ANQGSEA. This CDR3 contains 14 residues. V dropped 7 bases and J dropped 4; count of bases not matched to a gene: 11. CDR3 DNA sequence: TGCAGCGCACTCACCGGGACAGGGATATACGAGCAGTACTTC. Residues: CSALTGTGIYEQYF.

Here the CDR3 reads CASGFLTPGQTYEQYF. The CDR3 region has the DNA TGTGCCAGCGGATTCCTTACTCCGGGACAGACCTACGAGCAGTACTTC. J is TRBJ2-7 and V is TRBV27; TRBD1 matches at 7 bases. Trimming at V came to 8 bases and at J to 2 bases, leaving 15 bases not matched to a gene. This CDR3 is 16 amino acids long. Germline V gives CDR1 MNHEY, CDR2 SMNVEV (reference sequence).

The chain has TRBV9 and TRBJ2-5; maybe TRBD2 (7 bases). V gave up 0 bases and J gave up 0 bases, with 15 bases separating them. The CDR3 has 17 residues. Germline-derived CDR1 and CDR2 are SGDLS and YYNGEE. The CDR3: CASSVATRGGYQETQYF. The CDR3 DNA is TGTGCCAGCAGCGTAGCTACGAGGGGGGGGTACCAAGAGACCCAGTACTTC.

The chain has TRBV5-1 and TRBJ2-5; D perhaps matches TRBD2 (6 bases). Germline CDR1 reads SGHRS; CDR2 reads YFSETQ. The CDR3 contains 13 residues. The V end lost 2 bases, the J end lost 4 bases, and 9 bases lay between the germline ends. The CDR3 DNA reads as TGCGCCAGCAGCTTCGGTAGCGGAGAGACCCAGTACTTC. As protein: CASSFGSGETQYF.

CDR3 residues: CASSDNRVSSGYTF. The CDR3 nucleotides are TGTGCCAGCAGCGACAACAGGGTCTCCTCTGGCTACACCTTC. The rearrangement uses TRBV21-1 and TRBJ1-2; TRBD1, as called in the table, went unchecked against the DNA. TRBV21-1 constitutes a pseudogene. This CDR3 comprises 14 residues.

This sequence joins TRBV19 and TRBJ2-1; 10 bases align to TRBD2. In germline, CDR1 is LNHDA, CDR2 SQIVND (reference sequence). The junction had 2 bases not matched to a gene; V was cut back by 5 bases and J by 1 base. This CDR3 is built from 15 residues. In nucleotides, the CDR3 is TGTGCCAGTAGTCAGACTAGCGGGTCCTACAATGAGCAGTTCTTC. This gives the protein CASSQTSGSYNEQFF.

The gene calls are TRBV9 and TRBJ2-4; 8 bases agree with TRBD1. The CDR3 loop spans 14 amino acids. Germline loops: CDR1 SGDLS, CDR2 YYNGEE. The junction had 5 bases not matched to a gene; V was cut back by 0 bases and J by 9 bases. CDR3: CASSVGTGYGIQYF. CDR3 in DNA: TGTGCCAGCAGCGTAGGGACAGGGTACGGCATTCAGTACTTC.

CDR3 loop: CSGARTGHTGELFF. The CDR3 DNA is TGCAGCGGCGCCAGGACAGGTCACACCGGGGAGCTGTTTTTT. This sequence joins TRBV29-1 and TRBJ2-2; 7 bases are a match to TRBD1. J lost 3 bases, V lost 7 bases, and 8 bases had no gene match. This CDR3 has 14 residues. Germline CDR1 reads SQVTM; CDR2 reads ANQGSEA.

The rearrangement joins TRBV28 to TRBJ1-5, with 11 bases matching TRBD1. Trimming took 3 bases from V and 6 from J; bases not matched to a gene: 4. The germline V gene encodes CDR1 MDHEN and CDR2 SYDVKM. The CDR3 is 15 amino acids. CDR3 loop: CASSLGTGGFQPQHF. As DNA, the CDR3 is TGTGCCAGCAGTTTGGGGACAGGGGGATTTCAGCCCCAGCATTTT.

The genes are TRBV7-2 and TRBJ1-1; TRBD1 aligns across 9 bases. Trimming removed 0 bases from V and 6 bases from J; junction bases left unmatched: 2. The CDR3 runs 14 residues. CDR1 SGHTA and CDR2 FQGNSA come from the germline V gene. The CDR3 coding sequence is TGTGCCAGCAGCTTAGCGGGGACAGGGCCTGAAGCTTTCTTT. Translated, it gives CASSLAGTGPEAFF.

This sequence joins TRBV28 and TRBJ1-5, with a possible D match to TRBD1 (6 bases). Germline loops: CDR1 MDHEN, CDR2 SYDVKM. The V end was cut by 6 bases, the J end by 3 bases, with 12 bases between. The CDR3 is 14 residues long. DNA for the CDR3: TGTGCCAGCAGGCTACAGGGAAACAATCAGCCCCAGCATTTT. Translated, it gives CASRLQGNNQPQHF.

The rearrangement joins TRBV2 to TRBJ1-4; 7 bases line up with TRBD1. In germline, CDR1 is SNHLY, CDR2 FYNNEI. There are 13 residues in the CDR3. V lost 6 bases to trimming and J lost 8 bases; unmatched junction nucleotides: 6. The chain's CDR3 is CASRGDRVEKLFF. CDR3 DNA sequence: TGTGCCAGCAGGGGAGACAGGGTGGAAAAACTGTTTTTT.

This chain connects TRBV10-1 to TRBJ2-4; TRBD2 agrees at 12 bases. The trim removed 2 bases at V and 2 bases at J, leaving 16 bases unmatched. The CDR3 runs 21 residues. Per germline, CDR1 WNHNN and CDR2 SYGVQD (reference sequence). The CDR3 spells CASSERGLTSGRLSPKNIQYF. For the CDR3, the DNA is TGCGCCAGCAGTGAGAGGGGACTGACTAGCGGGAGATTATCGCCCAAAAACATTCAGTACTTC.

The V gene is TRBV2, the J gene TRBJ2-3, with TRBD1 matching 9 bases. The CDR3 is 14 amino acids. Germline V gene lookup returns CDR1 SNHLY and CDR2 FYNNEI. J gave up 6 bases and V 4 bases, and 5 bases lay outside the gene matches. CDR3 bases: TGTGCCAGCAGTGCCCCCGGACAGGGGGATACGCAGTATTTT. It specifies CASSAPGQGDTQYF.

V usage is TRBV7-9 and J usage is TRBJ2-7; 9 bases line up with TRBD2. Unmatched junction bases numbered 11, after V lost 5 bases and J lost 6 bases. This CDR3 has 15 residues. Germline V gives CDR1 SEHNR, CDR2 FQNEAQ (reference sequence). The CDR3 DNA follows: TGTGCCAGCAGCGGGTGGACTAGCGAGAGGGGCGAGCAGTACTTC. Its protein is CASSGWTSERGEQYF.